The 7 T cell receptor beta chains below were found in one sample sequenced in a study of T cells in localized non-small cell lung cancer. The protocol was immunoSEQ multiplex PCR, while the TCRdb copy is restricted to in-frame clones and leaves out a portion. The table shows about 3,100 clones, with over 20% occurring only once. Source: normal lung tissue next to the tumor, taken before any cancer treatment. The receptors stem from a man aged 40-75 years with stage III squamous cell lung carcinoma.

This clone was found a few times. The chain recombines TRBV9 with TRBJ1-6, with D unresolved. The length of the CDR3 is 12 residues. CDR1 and CDR2 from the germline V gene are SGDLS and YYNGEE. V was cut by 6 bases and J by 15 bases, with 16 bases left in between. In DNA, the CDR3 is TGTGCCAGCATGAACAGCCCGGGTCACCTCCACTTT. Translated, it gives CASMNSPGHLHF.

The chain carries TRBV10-2 and TRBJ1-3, with 8 bases that match TRBD1. From germline, CDR1 is WSHSY and CDR2 SAAADI. There are 13 residues in the CDR3. The junction had 1 base not matched to a gene; V was cut back by 5 bases and J by 4 bases. CDR3 coding DNA: TGCGCCAGCAGTAGACAGGGGGGAAACACCATATATTTT. Translating gives CASSRQGGNTIYF.

In its sample, this clone is medium-sized. CDR3 loop: CASSTRGQGTDTQYF. The DNA for the CDR3 is TGTGCCAGTAGTACTCGCGGACAGGGGACAGATACGCAGTATTTT. The chain has TRBV19 and TRBJ2-3, with 9 bases identical to TRBD1. Germline assignment: CDR1 LNHDA and CDR2 SQIVND (reference sequence). This CDR3 spans 15 amino acids. The ends lost 4 bases at V and 3 bases at J; junction bases unmatched: 5.

This clone was counted ten times or more. The V and J genes are TRBV7-2 and TRBJ1-4; D is unclear. The CDR3 extends over 13 amino acids. Germline V gene lookup returns CDR1 SGHTA and CDR2 FQGNSA. The V and J ends lost 6 bases and 7 bases respectively, with 12 bases between them. The CDR3 coding sequence is TGTGCCAGCAGTCGGTGGGGAAGTGAAAAACTGTTTTTT. Translated, it gives CASSRWGSEKLFF.

The chain combines TRBV6-1 with TRBJ2-7, with 8 bases matching TRBD1. In germline, CDR1 is MNHNS, CDR2 SASEGT. V dropped 0 bases and J dropped 7; count of bases not matched to a gene: 8. The CDR3 extends over 15 amino acids. CDR3 coding DNA: TGTGCCAGCAGTGAAGCGCTGGGGACAGGCGGAGAGCAGTACGTC. It translates to CASSEALGTGGEQYV.

This clone appeared a few times. The CDR3 protein is CAWMTSNYGYTF. CDR3 bases: TGTGCCTGGATGACTTCCAACTATGGCTACACCTTC. The gene calls are TRBV30 and TRBJ1-2; D remains unclear. Per germline, CDR1 GTSNPN and CDR2 SVGIG (reference sequence). With 4 bases removed from V and 2 bases from J, the gap between germline ends came to 8 bases. This CDR3 has 12 amino acids.

This clone was detected a few times. The V call is TRBV6-8, the J call TRBJ1-4; TRBD1 is a possible D gene (5 bases). V shed 5 bases and J shed 2 bases, with 12 bases lying between them. Germline assignment: CDR1 MNHGY and CDR2 SAAAGT. There are 15 residues in the CDR3. The CDR3 is CASSGVQGTNEKLFF. CDR3 DNA sequence: TGTGCCAGCAGTGGCGTCCAGGGTACTAATGAAAAACTGTTTTTT.